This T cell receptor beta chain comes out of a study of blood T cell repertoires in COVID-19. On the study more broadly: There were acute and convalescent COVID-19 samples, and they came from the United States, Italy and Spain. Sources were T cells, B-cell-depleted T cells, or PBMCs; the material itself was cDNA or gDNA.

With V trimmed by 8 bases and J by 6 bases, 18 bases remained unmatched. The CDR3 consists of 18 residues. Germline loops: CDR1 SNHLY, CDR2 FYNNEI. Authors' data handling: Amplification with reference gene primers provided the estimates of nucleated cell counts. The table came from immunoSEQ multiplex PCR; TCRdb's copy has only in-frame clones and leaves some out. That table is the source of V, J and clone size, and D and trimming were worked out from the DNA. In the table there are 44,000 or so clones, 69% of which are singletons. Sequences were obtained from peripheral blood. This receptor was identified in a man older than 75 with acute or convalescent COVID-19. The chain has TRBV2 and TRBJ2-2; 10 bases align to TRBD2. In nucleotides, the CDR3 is TGTGCCAGCGCATGCGTTACTAGCGGGATGTGGTTCTCCGGGGAGCTGTTTTTT. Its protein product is CASACVTSGMWFSGELFF.